Here is one TCR beta chain with its context. These data originate in a study of blood T cell repertoires in COVID-19. Study details: Acute-phase and convalescent COVID-19 samples originated in the United States, Italy and Spain. From T cells, B-cell-depleted T cells, or PBMCs came the material, which was cDNA or gDNA.

The V end lost 2 bases, the J end lost 8 bases, and 12 bases lay between the germline ends. The CDR3 consists of 13 residues. Per the authors' pipeline: Cell counts per sample came from amplifying reference gene primers. Libraries were prepared by immunoSEQ multiplex PCR; TCRdb keeps only in-frame clonotypes and omits some of them. D and trimming were read from the DNA, whereas the V and J calls and clone size are those reported in that table. The data show 14,000 to 15,000 clones, approximately 92% seen once. V and J are TRBV12-3 or TRBV12-4 and TRBJ1-1; D is unresolved. Material: peripheral blood. The receptor's source is a human donor with active COVID-19. The donor label of this sample is uncertain. For the CDR3, the DNA is TGTGCCAGCAGTTTAAAAGGAAGCGGCGAAGCTTTCTTT. It encodes CASSLKGSGEAFF.